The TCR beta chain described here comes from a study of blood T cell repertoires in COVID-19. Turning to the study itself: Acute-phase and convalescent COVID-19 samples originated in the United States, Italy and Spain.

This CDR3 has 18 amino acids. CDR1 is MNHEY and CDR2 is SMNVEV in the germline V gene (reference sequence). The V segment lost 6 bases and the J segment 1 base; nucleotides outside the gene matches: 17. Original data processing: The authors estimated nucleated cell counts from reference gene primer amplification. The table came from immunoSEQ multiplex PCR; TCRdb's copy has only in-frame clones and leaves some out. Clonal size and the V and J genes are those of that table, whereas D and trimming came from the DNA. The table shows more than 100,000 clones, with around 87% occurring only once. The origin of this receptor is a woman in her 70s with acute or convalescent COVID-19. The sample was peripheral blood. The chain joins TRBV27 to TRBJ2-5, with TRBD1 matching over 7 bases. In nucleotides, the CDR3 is TGTGCCAGCAGACAGGGGTACGGCCGGGGACCAACCCAAGAGACCCAGTACTTC. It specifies CASRQGYGRGPTQETQYF.